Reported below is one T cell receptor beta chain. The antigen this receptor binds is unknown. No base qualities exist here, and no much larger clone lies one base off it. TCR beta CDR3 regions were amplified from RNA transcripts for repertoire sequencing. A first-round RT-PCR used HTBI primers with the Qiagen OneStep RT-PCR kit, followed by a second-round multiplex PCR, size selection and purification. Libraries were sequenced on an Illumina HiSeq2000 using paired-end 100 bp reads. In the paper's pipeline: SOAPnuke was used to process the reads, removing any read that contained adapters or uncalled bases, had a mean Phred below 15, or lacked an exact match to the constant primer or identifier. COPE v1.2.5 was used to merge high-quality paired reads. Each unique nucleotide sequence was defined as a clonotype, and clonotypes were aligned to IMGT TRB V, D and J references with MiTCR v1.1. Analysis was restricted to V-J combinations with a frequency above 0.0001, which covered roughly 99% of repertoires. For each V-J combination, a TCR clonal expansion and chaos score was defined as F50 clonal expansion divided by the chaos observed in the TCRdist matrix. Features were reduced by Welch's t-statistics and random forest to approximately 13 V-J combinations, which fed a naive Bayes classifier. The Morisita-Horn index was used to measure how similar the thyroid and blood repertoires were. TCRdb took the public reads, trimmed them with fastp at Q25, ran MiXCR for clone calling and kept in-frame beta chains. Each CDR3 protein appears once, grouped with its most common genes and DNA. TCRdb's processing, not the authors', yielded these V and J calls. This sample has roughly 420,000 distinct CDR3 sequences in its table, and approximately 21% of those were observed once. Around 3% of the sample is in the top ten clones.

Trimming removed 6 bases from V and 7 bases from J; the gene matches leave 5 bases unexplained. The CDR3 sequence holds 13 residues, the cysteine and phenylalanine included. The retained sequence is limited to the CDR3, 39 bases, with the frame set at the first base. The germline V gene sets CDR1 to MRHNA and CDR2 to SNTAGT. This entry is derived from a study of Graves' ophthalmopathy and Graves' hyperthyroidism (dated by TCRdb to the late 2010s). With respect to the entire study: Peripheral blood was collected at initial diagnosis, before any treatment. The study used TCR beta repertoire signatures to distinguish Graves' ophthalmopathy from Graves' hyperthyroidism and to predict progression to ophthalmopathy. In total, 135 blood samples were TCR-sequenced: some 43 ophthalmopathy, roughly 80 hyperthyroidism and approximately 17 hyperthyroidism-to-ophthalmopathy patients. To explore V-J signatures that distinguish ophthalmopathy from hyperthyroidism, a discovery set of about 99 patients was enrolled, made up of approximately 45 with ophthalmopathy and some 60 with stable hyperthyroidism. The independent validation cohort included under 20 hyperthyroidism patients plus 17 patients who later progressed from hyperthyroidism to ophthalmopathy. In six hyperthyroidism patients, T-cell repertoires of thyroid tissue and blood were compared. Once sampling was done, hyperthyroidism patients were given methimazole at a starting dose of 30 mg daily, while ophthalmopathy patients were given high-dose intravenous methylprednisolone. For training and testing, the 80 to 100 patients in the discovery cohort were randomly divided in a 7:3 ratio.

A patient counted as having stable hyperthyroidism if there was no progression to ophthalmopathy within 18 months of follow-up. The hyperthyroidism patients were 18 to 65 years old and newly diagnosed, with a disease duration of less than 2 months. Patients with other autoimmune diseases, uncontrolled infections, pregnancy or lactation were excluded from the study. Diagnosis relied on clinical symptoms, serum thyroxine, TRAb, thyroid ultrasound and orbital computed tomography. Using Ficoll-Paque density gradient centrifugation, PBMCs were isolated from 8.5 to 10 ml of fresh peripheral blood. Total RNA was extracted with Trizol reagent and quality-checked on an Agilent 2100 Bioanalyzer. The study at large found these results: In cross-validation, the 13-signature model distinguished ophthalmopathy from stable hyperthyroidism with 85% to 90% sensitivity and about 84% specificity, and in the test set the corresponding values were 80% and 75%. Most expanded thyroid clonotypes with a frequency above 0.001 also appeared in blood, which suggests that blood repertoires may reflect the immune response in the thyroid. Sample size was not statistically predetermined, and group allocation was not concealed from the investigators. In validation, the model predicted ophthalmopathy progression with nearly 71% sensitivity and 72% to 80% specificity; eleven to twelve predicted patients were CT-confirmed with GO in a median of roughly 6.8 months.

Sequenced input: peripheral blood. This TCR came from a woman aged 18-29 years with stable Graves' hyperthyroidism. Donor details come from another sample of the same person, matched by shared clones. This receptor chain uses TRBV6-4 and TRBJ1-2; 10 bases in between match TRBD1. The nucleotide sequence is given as TGTGCCAGCAGACGGACAGGGGGGTCTGGCTACACCTTC. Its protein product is CASRRTGGSGYTF.